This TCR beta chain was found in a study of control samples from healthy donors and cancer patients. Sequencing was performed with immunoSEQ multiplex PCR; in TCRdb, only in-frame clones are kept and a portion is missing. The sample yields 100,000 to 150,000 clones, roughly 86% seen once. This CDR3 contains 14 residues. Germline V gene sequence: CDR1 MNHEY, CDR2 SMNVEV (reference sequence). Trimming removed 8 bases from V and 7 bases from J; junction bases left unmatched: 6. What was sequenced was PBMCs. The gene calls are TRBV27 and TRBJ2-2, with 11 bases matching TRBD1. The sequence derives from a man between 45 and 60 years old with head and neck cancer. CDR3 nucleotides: TGTGCCAGCTCAAGGACAGGGGGCTTCGGGGAGCTGTTTTTT. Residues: CASSRTGGFGELFF.